Sequencing of this TCR beta chain was carried out in a study of sequential checkpoint blockade in melanoma. About the research overall: After both sequences, patients received maintenance nivolumab.

The length of the CDR3 is 16 residues. V shed 0 bases, J shed 3 bases, and the junction held 2 bases outside the gene matches. Germline CDR1 is KGHSH and CDR2 is LQKENI. The method was immunoSEQ multiplex PCR; TCRdb's version includes in-frame clones alone and lacks a portion of them. Of 6,600 or so clones detected, around half appear once; the ten largest clones hold over 40%. Treatment reported: randomized to nivolumab then ipilimumab (arm A) or the reverse (arm B). Patients had received no earlier DNA-damaging chemotherapy. Live CD3+CD8+ CD19− CD56− cells were sorted from PBMCs. The sequence came from a human donor with melanoma. The chain employs TRBV18 and TRBJ1-3, with 10 bases lining up with TRBD1. The sample here was CD8+ T cells sorted from blood (inferred from file names), taken from a patient given nivolumab and ipilimumab in sequence. CDR3: CASSPPDRGLGNTIYF. The CDR3 DNA reads TGTGCCAGCTCACCACCAGACAGGGGGCTTGGAAACACCATATATTTT.